The clone carrying this T cell receptor beta chain showed up many times. Its specificity is unknown. This sample was included in a study of blood T cells in healthy people across ages. A minimum of 6 micrograms of total RNA was extracted per sample. Whole-study findings and limits: TCR beta diversity tracked closely with naive T cell percentage. Expanded clonotype changes were possibly confounded by unknown donor CMV status.

It was with a sample-barcoded 5' primer and a J-beta primer mix that a second PCR of roughly 7 to 11 cycles was run. TCRdb processed the 5' RACE reads anew with MiXCR; each CDR3 protein has one entry. The data show under 1,000,000 distinct CDR3 sequences, 35% to 50% seen once. Trimming took off 5 bases at V and 0 bases at J, with 17 bases between the two ends. Germline V CDR1 and CDR2: SGHTA, FQGNSA. This CDR3 has 18 amino acids. The receptor's source is a man at least 80 years old in good health. Sequenced sample: blood. V usage is TRBV7-2 and J usage is TRBJ2-6; D may match TRBD1 or TRBD2 (5 bases each). CDR3 sequence: CASSPRGTLLSGANVLTF. DNA for the CDR3: TGTGCCAGCAGCCCACGGGGCACGCTCCTCTCTGGGGCCAACGTCCTGACTTTC.